This T cell receptor (beta chain) was captured in a study of Ad26.COV2.S vaccination and SARS-CoV-2 variants. Study findings and constraints: Researchers reported similar non-spike TCR breadth in vaccine and placebo recipients. Overall T cell responses may have been underestimated by the analyses of TCR breadth and depth.

Germline V gene lookup returns CDR1 SGDLS and CDR2 YYNGEE. This CDR3 has 15 amino acids. The V end was cut by 4 bases, the J end by 1 base, with 14 bases between. Assay: immunoSEQ multiplex PCR; the TCRdb copy retains only in-frame clones and omits some. This table holds around 370,000 clones, roughly 94% found once. Note on this clone: No antigen is known for it.

The sequencing used peripheral blood, collected after recovery from COVID-19. The V call is TRBV9, the J call TRBJ1-1; perhaps TRBD1 as D (6 bases). The sequence came from a human donor who had recovered from COVID-19. DNA of the CDR3: TGTGCCAGCAGCCCCCGGACAGTCTCGAACACTGAAGCTTTCTTT. This translates into CASSPRTVSNTEAFF.